A selection of T cell receptor beta chains follows, all from one sample in a study of naive and memory T cell subsets. TCRdb fed the UMI-ligation and nested PCR reads into MiXCR, producing one record per CDR3 protein. The sample consists of tens of thousands of distinct CDR3 sequences, roughly 13% of them appearing once. The specimen sequenced was central memory CD4+ T cells from blood. These receptors were taken from a human donor in good health. Each CDR3 is given with its conserved first and last residue. The D gene is left open where the match is weak. Not every row has a clone size; where given, it reads once, few, many or a size class.

D	J	V	size	CDR3	DNA
TRBD2	TRBJ2-1	TRBV7-2	few	CASSLALSGRNEQFF	TGTGCCAGCAGCTTAGCCCTTAGCGGGCGGAATGAGCAGTTCTTC
.	TRBJ1-5	TRBV23-1	few	CASSQSWQGNQPQHF	TGCGCCAGCAGTCAATCGTGGCAGGGGAATCAGCCCCAGCATTTT
TRBD1	TRBJ1-1	TRBV2	few	CASSRSRQGAEAFF	TGTGCCAGCAGTAGGAGCAGGCAGGGGGCTGAAGCTTTCTTT
.	TRBJ1-6	TRBV19	.	CASSMGSHQNSPLHF	TGTGCCAGTAGTATGGGCAGCCACCAGAATTCACCCCTCCACTTT
.	TRBJ2-5	TRBV7-2	many	CASSFRGGGETQYF	TGTGCCAGCAGCTTTAGAGGGGGAGGGGAGACCCAGTACTTC
TRBD1	TRBJ1-1	TRBV28	.	CASRLYSGTGGMITEAFF	TGTGCCAGCAGGCTCTATTCCGGGACAGGGGGAATGATCACTGAAGCTTTCTTT
.	TRBJ1-5	TRBV24-1	.	CATGTTGNQPQHF	TGTGCCACCGGGACAACTGGCAATCAGCCCCAGCATTTT
.	TRBJ2-1	TRBV3-1	.	CASSLSTPMVGQFF	TGTGCCAGCAGCCTTTCGACCCCAATGGTTGGGCAGTTCTTC
TRBD2	TRBJ2-7	TRBV6-5	many	CAGRNGLAGDEQYF	TGTGCCGGAAGAAACGGACTAGCGGGAGACGAGCAGTACTTC
.	TRBJ1-2	TRBV19	few	CASSPDEGGYTF	TGTGCCAGTAGCCCGGACGAGGGCGGCTACACCTTC
TRBD1	TRBJ1-2	TRBV7-2	many	CASSQRDRDGYTF	TGTGCCAGCAGCCAACGGGACAGGGATGGCTACACCTTC
TRBD1	TRBJ1-5	TRBV12-3/TRBV12-4	.	CASSLYMTGDQPQHF	TGTGCCAGCAGTTTATATATGACAGGGGATCAGCCCCAGCATTTT
.	TRBJ2-7	TRBV28	few	CATLDPSISYEQYF	TGTGCCACCCTAGATCCTTCCATCTCCTACGAGCAGTACTTC